The T cell receptor (beta chain) described here comes from a study of Graves' ophthalmopathy and Graves' hyperthyroidism. Across the study: The blood sample was drawn at first diagnosis and before any treatment.

Ten or more counts support this clonotype. The authors amplified TCR beta CDR3 regions, and they did so from RNA transcripts for repertoire sequencing. HTBI-primed first-round RT-PCR preceded second-round multiplex PCR. From the multiplex PCR reads, TCRdb called clonotypes with MiXCR, one entry per CDR3 protein. The table lists around 340,000 distinct CDR3 sequences, roughly 16% of them singletons, with around an eighth in the top ten. CDR3 size: 14 residues. Looked up from germline, CDR1 is MDHEN and CDR2 is SYDVKM. V trimming: 6 bases; J trimming: 3 bases; junction bases outside the gene matches: 7. Other autoimmune diseases, uncontrolled infections, pregnancy or lactation excluded patients from enrollment. The diagnosis was founded upon clinical symptoms, serum thyroxine, TRAb, thyroid ultrasound and orbital computed tomography. PBMCs came from approximately 10 ml of fresh peripheral blood.

J is TRBJ1-2 and V is TRBV28; 7 positions agree with TRBD1. The sequencing input was peripheral blood. This TCR came from an adult man with Graves' ophthalmopathy. The CDR3 DNA sequence: TGTGCCAGCAGAGGAGGGGGCAAGTACTATGGCTACACCTTC. Protein sequence: CASRGGGKYYGYTF.